This is a list of T cell receptor beta chains from one sample in a study of cytomegalovirus exposure and HLA in healthy donors. Repertoires were generated with immunoSEQ multiplex PCR, while TCRdb's copy carries only in-frame clones and drops some. The data show roughly 200,000 clones, over 70% seen once. Sequencing was done on a sample of PBMCs. These receptors all come from a woman in her sixties or seventies in good health and CMV-seropositive. Each CDR3 is given with its conserved first and last residue. D genes are given only for firm matches. A row's size may be missing; if present it is once, few, many or a size class.

CDR3nt: TGTGCCAGCAGCTTAGGCCGGGGAACAGATACGCAGTATTTT
CDR3aa: CASSLGRGTDTQYF
j_gene: TRBJ2-3
v_gene: TRBV7-9
d_gene: -
abundance: -

CDR3nt: TGTGCCAGCAGTTACTCAGAGCTCTACGAGCAGTACTTC
CDR3aa: CASSYSELYEQYF
j_gene: TRBJ2-7
v_gene: TRBV6-5
d_gene: -
abundance: few

CDR3nt: TGTGCCAGCAGTTTAGGCGGGGCCTACAATGAGCAGTTCTTC
CDR3aa: CASSLGGAYNEQFF
j_gene: TRBJ2-1
v_gene: TRBV28
d_gene: -
abundance: -

CDR3nt: TGTGCCAGCAGCTCTGAGGCCTTATTCTATGGCTACACCTTC
CDR3aa: CASSSEALFYGYTF
j_gene: TRBJ1-2
v_gene: TRBV5-6
d_gene: -
abundance: -

CDR3nt: TGTGCCTGGAGTACGGGGGGGAACTATGGCTACACCTTC
CDR3aa: CAWSTGGNYGYTF
j_gene: TRBJ1-2
v_gene: TRBV30
d_gene: -
abundance: -

CDR3nt: TGTGCCAGCAGTGAAGCTCGGGGGGCCGGGGAAAAACTGTTTTTT
CDR3aa: CASSEARGAGEKLFF
j_gene: TRBJ1-4
v_gene: TRBV2
d_gene: -
abundance: -

CDR3nt: TGCGCCAGCTCTCCTTCGAACACCGGGGAGCTGTTTTTT
CDR3aa: CASSPSNTGELFF
j_gene: TRBJ2-2
v_gene: TRBV5-1
d_gene: -
abundance: -

CDR3nt: TGTGCCATCACCCCCTCGACAGGGGCTAACTATGGCTACACCTTC
CDR3aa: CAITPSTGANYGYTF
j_gene: TRBJ1-2
v_gene: TRBV10-3
d_gene: TRBD1
abundance: -

CDR3nt: TGTGCCAGCAGCCTGGTACCGTCGGTTAACAGGGGAGGTATTCAGCCCCAGCATTTT
CDR3aa: CASSLVPSVNRGGIQPQHF
j_gene: TRBJ1-5
v_gene: TRBV7-9
d_gene: TRBD1
abundance: few

CDR3nt: TGTGCCTGGAGTACTAGCGGGAGTGGCAGTCAGTACTTC
CDR3aa: CAWSTSGSGSQYF
j_gene: TRBJ2-4
v_gene: TRBV30
d_gene: TRBD2
abundance: -

CDR3nt: TGTGCCAGCAGCTTGGGTGACCTCTTTCGCGGGCCGAGCTCCTACGAGCAGTACTTC
CDR3aa: CASSLGDLFRGPSSYEQYF
j_gene: TRBJ2-7
v_gene: TRBV5-4
d_gene: -
abundance: few

CDR3nt: TGTGCCAGCAGTCCACTAGGGGGTTCGGGGGAGCTGTTTTTT
CDR3aa: CASSPLGGSGELFF
j_gene: TRBJ2-2
v_gene: TRBV2
d_gene: -
abundance: -

CDR3nt: TGTGCCAGCAGACGCGGACAGGGTACAGATACGCAGTATTTT
CDR3aa: CASRRGQGTDTQYF
j_gene: TRBJ2-3
v_gene: TRBV6-1
d_gene: TRBD1
abundance: few

CDR3nt: TGTGCCTGGAGCGGGGGAGACGGGGCTTATTCACCCCTCCACTTT
CDR3aa: CAWSGGDGAYSPLHF
j_gene: TRBJ1-6
v_gene: TRBV30
d_gene: -
abundance: -

CDR3nt: TGTGCCAGTAGTATAGAGTACGGGAGAGTAGACAGGGAGGAAGATACGCAGTATTTT
CDR3aa: CASSIEYGRVDREEDTQYF
j_gene: TRBJ2-3
v_gene: TRBV19
d_gene: -
abundance: -

CDR3nt: TGTGCCAGCAGCGTAGCCTACAGTAACAATGAGCAGTTCTTC
CDR3aa: CASSVAYSNNEQFF
j_gene: TRBJ2-1
v_gene: TRBV9
d_gene: -
abundance: few

CDR3nt: TGTGTCAGCAGCCAAGGGGACAGGATGGCAGATACGCAGTATTTT
CDR3aa: CVSSQGDRMADTQYF
j_gene: TRBJ2-3
v_gene: TRBV14
d_gene: TRBD1
abundance: -